A selection of T cell receptor beta chains follows, all from one sample in a study of beta chain features in type 1 diabetes. Only in-frame clones appear in the TCRdb table, and some are missing; sequencing was by immunoSEQ multiplex PCR. The sample records some 120,000 clones, roughly 17% being singletons. Sequenced: central memory CD4+ T cells from blood. The receptors derive from a man aged 18 to 29 with type 1 diabetes. CDR3s include the opening cysteine and the closing phenylalanine or tryptophan. A D gene is named only where the DNA matches it firmly. Clone size appears in some rows only: once, few, many, or a class for an expanded clone.

clone size,V gene,J gene,D gene,CDR3 protein,CDR3 DNA
-,TRBV21-1,TRBJ2-6,-,CAIGATGALVSGANVLTF,TGTGCCATCGGGGCGACAGGGGCATTGGTCTCTGGGGCCAACGTCCTGACTTTC
few,TRBV11-3,TRBJ2-7,-,CASPERDEQYF,TGTGCCAGCCCGGAACGAGACGAGCAGTACTTC
-,TRBV7-2,TRBJ1-5,TRBD1,CASSTQGNQPQHF,TGTGCCAGCAGCACACAGGGGAATCAGCCCCAGCATTTT
-,TRBV18,TRBJ2-7,-,CASSQDFEQYF,TGTGCCAGCTCACAGGATTTCGAGCAGTACTTC
-,TRBV7-2,TRBJ1-4,-,CATKEGDGEKLFF,TGTGCCACCAAGGAGGGGGACGGTGAAAAACTGTTTTTT
few,TRBV12-5,TRBJ2-1,-,CASGGLGHERNEQFF,TGTGCTAGTGGTGGACTCGGACATGAGAGGAATGAGCAGTTCTTC
many,TRBV25-1,TRBJ2-1,-,CASSRNNEQFF,TGTGCCAGCAGCCGGAACAATGAGCAGTTCTTC
-,TRBV6-5,TRBJ2-1,-,CASTAMTGLYEQFF,TGTGCCAGCACCGCGATGACAGGTCTATATGAGCAGTTCTTC
few,TRBV7-7,TRBJ2-1,-,CASSFGGMNEQFF,TGTGCTAGCAGCTTTGGAGGGATGAATGAGCAGTTCTTC
few,TRBV7-2,TRBJ2-1,-,CASSFGGQNEQFF,TGTGCCAGCAGCTTCGGGGGTCAGAATGAGCAGTTCTTC
-,TRBV15,TRBJ2-1,-,CATSTRDNEQFF,TGTGCCACCAGCACCAGGGACAATGAGCAGTTCTTC
few,TRBV19,TRBJ2-4,-,CASSMGAPAKNIQYF,TGTGCCAGTAGTATGGGGGCACCCGCCAAAAACATTCAGTACTTC
many,TRBV21-1,TRBJ1-6,-,CASSKGEKDESSYNSPLHF,TGTGCCAGCAGCAAAGGTGAGAAGGACGAAAGCTCCTATAATTCACCCCTCCACTTT
-,TRBV30,TRBJ2-1,TRBD2,CAWSGISSGSYNEQFF,TGTGCCTGGAGTGGGATATCTAGCGGGAGCTACAATGAGCAGTTCTTC
-,TRBV7-2,TRBJ2-1,-,CASSLVAVTYNEQFF,TGTGCCAGCAGCTTAGTAGCGGTTACCTACAATGAGCAGTTCTTC
few,TRBV29-1,TRBJ2-5,-,CSVREVAQYF,TGCAGCGTCCGTGAGGTGGCCCAGTACTTC
few,TRBV30,TRBJ2-3,-,CAWSAASTDTQYF,TGTGCCTGGAGTGCCGCCTCCACAGATACGCAGTATTTT
few,TRBV4-3,TRBJ2-6,-,CASSQDHTRSGANVLTF,TGCGCCAGCAGCCAAGATCACACCAGATCTGGGGCCAACGTCCTGACTTTC
-,TRBV9,TRBJ2-1,-,CASSVLQEAEQFF,TGTGCCAGCAGCGTACTACAGGAGGCTGAGCAGTTCTTC
-,TRBV12-5,TRBJ2-2,TRBD2,CASGRGTTTGELFF,TGTGCTAGTGGCAGAGGGACTACCACCGGGGAGCTGTTTTTT
many,TRBV5-1,TRBJ1-5,TRBD1,CASSSGQGEPQHF,TGCGCCAGCAGCTCCGGACAGGGCGAACCCCAGCATTTT
-,TRBV6-5,TRBJ2-1,TRBD1,CASSWGTAGNEQFF,TGTGCCAGCAGTTGGGGGACAGCCGGCAATGAGCAGTTCTTC
few,TRBV2,TRBJ1-2,-,CASSPPQGYGYTF,TGTGCCAGCAGTCCACCACAGGGCTATGGCTACACCTTC
few,TRBV18,TRBJ1-6,-,CASSPSGGVNSPLHF,TGTGCCAGCTCACCTTCGGGGGGCGTGAATTCACCCCTCCACTTT
-,TRBV4-3,TRBJ2-1,TRBD2,CASSQLPPTSGGGSSYNEQFF,TGCGCCAGCAGCCAACTCCCCCCGACTAGCGGGGGGGGTAGCTCCTACAATGAGCAGTTCTTC
many,TRBV7-2,TRBJ2-7,-,CASSLGPPPLYEQYF,TGTGCCAGCAGCTTAGGCCCGCCACCGTTATACGAGCAGTACTTC
-,TRBV30,TRBJ1-6,-,CASQGTGNSPLHF,TGTGCCTCCCAAGGGACGGGTAATTCACCCCTCCACTTT
medium-sized,TRBV7-9,TRBJ1-4,-,CASSPLGGPGEKLFF,TGTGCCAGCAGCCCCCTCGGAGGGCCTGGGGAAAAACTGTTTTTT
few,TRBV13,TRBJ2-5,TRBD2,CASAREQETQYF,TGTGCCAGCGCGCGGGAGCAAGAGACCCAGTACTTC
-,TRBV21-1,TRBJ2-6,-,CASSSTPHRAFQRFSGANVLTF,TGTGCCAGCAGCTCGACCCCCCACCGGGCCTTCCAAAGATTCTCTGGGGCCAACGTCCTGACTTTC
-,TRBV14,TRBJ2-1,-,CASSYGGYNEQFF,TGTGCCAGCAGCTATGGGGGGTACAATGAGCAGTTCTTC
-,TRBV6-1,TRBJ1-1,-,CASSYQINTEAFF,TGTGCCAGCAGTTATCAAATTAACACTGAAGCTTTCTTT
few,TRBV18,TRBJ2-7,TRBD1,CASSPPGTGRGYEQYF,TGTGCCAGCTCACCTCCCGGGACAGGGCGAGGGTACGAGCAGTACTTC
few,TRBV30,TRBJ2-7,-,CAWSSSSYEQYF,TGTGCCTGGAGTAGTAGTTCTTACGAGCAGTACTTC
-,TRBV30,TRBJ2-7,-,CAWRSIHREPYEQYF,TGTGCCTGGAGGTCCATCCACAGGGAACCCTACGAGCAGTACTTC
few,TRBV2,TRBJ2-5,-,CASRPQETQYF,TGTGCCAGCAGACCGCAAGAGACCCAGTACTTC
-,TRBV28,TRBJ2-1,-,CASSLMPGTKPLGNEQFF,TGTGCCAGCAGTTTGATGCCCGGGACAAAACCCCTGGGCAATGAGCAGTTCTTC
-,TRBV11-2,TRBJ2-5,TRBD1,CASSQDRAQETQYF,TGTGCCAGCAGCCAAGACAGGGCCCAAGAGACCCAGTACTTC
-,TRBV30,TRBJ2-2,TRBD2,CAWNFRVAGNTGELFF,TGTGCCTGGAACTTTCGGGTAGCGGGGAACACCGGGGAGCTGTTTTTT
-,TRBV9,TRBJ2-7,-,CASRTGPSDEQYF,TGTGCCAGCAGAACCGGACCCTCGGACGAGCAGTACTTC